This TCR beta chain was documented in a study of blood T cell repertoires in COVID-19. The overall study: Material from acute and convalescent COVID-19 was sourced from the United States, Italy and Spain.

TCRdb keeps only in-frame clones here, not all; method: immunoSEQ multiplex PCR. The sample records some 110,000 clones, about four fifths being singletons. V lost 4 bases and J lost 7, with 15 bases in between. Germline assignment: CDR1 KGHDR and CDR2 SFDVKD. The CDR3 is 15 amino acids. Participants, about 18 to 90 years old, spanned 25 or so US areas. Cohort allocation depended upon clinical history that participants reported. Recovery meant two consecutive negative NP/OP PCR tests, professional clearance, or resolved symptoms. This receptor was taken from a young woman who had recovered from COVID-19. Input material: PBMCs or T cells enriched from blood (not recorded which). The rearrangement links TRBV24-1 to TRBJ2-2, with a possible D match to TRBD1 (5 bases). CDR3 bases: TGTGCCACCAGTGACGGCTCAGCTCAGGGCGGGGAGCTGTTTTTT. Translating it yields CATSDGSAQGGELFF.